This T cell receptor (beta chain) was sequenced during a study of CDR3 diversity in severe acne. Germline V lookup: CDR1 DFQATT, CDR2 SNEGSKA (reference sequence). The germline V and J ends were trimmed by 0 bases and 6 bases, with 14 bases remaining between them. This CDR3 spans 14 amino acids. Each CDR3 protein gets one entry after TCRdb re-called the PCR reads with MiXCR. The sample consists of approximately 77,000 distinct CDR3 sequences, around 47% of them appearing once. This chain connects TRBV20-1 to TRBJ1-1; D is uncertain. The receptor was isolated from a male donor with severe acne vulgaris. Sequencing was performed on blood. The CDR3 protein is CSARDRSATSEAFF. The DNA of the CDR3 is TGCAGTGCTAGAGATCGGTCGGCGACTTCTGAAGCTTTCTTT.